This T cell receptor beta chain originates from a study of T cells after yellow fever vaccination. Points from the study as a whole: Weaker overall, the secondary response nonetheless peaked faster (day 5 versus 15). The bulk population could contribute abundant contaminating clonotypes to FACS-sorted repertoires. Boosting was followed by the reappearance of most primary-vaccination clones (approximately 95% CD4, about 89% CD8).

Regarding this clonotype: What it recognizes is unknown.

This CDR3 spans 14 amino acids. From germline, CDR1 is SEHNR and CDR2 FQNEAQ (reference sequence). V lost 2 bases, J lost 4 bases, and 11 bases lay in between. In making TCR cDNA, 5'RACE template switching added a universal primer site and UMIs to it. TCRdb ran MiXCR on the 5' RACE reads and lists one entry per CDR3 protein. In the table there are 250,000 or so distinct CDR3 sequences, approximately 6.7% of which are singletons. The chain links TRBV7-9 to TRBJ1-2; D not resolved. The origin of this receptor is a man aged 25-45 years who received the YFV17D yellow fever vaccine. This specimen consisted of CD4+ T cells sorted from PBMCs, obtained on the day of the yellow fever booster vaccination. The CDR3 sequence: CASSLMAESYGYTF. CDR3 nucleotide sequence: TGTGCCAGCAGCTTAATGGCTGAGAGCTATGGCTACACCTTC.